Detailed here is one T cell receptor (beta chain). Its specificity is unknown. The sample originates from a study of identical twins. Whole-study results and caveats: Within monozygotic twins, out-of-frame TCR alpha sharing was underestimated by the models.

Germline assignment: CDR1 SGDLS and CDR2 YYNGEE. The V gene lost 1 base and the J gene lost 8 bases, with 10 bases spanning the gap. The CDR3 covers 13 residues. TCRdb processed the 5' RACE reads anew with MiXCR; each CDR3 protein has one entry. In the table there are around 650,000 distinct CDR3 sequences, 7.1% of which are singletons. In addition, the sample was reused for a study of yellow fever vaccine responses in identical twins. From that second work: Reportedly, the T cell response mounted by twins to vaccine seemed partly convergent, partly personalized.

The rearrangement links TRBV9 to TRBJ2-4, with D uncertain. This clonotype originated in a young woman in good health. The sample consisted of PBMCs. DNA for the CDR3: TGTGCCAGCAGCGTAAACCATCTTGACATTCAGTACTTC. Translated: CASSVNHLDIQYF.